A single sample is the source of the 9 T cell receptor beta chains below, sequenced in a study of blood T cell repertoires in COVID-19 (dated by TCRdb to the early 2020s). Receptor amplification or capture employed the immunoSEQ multiplex PCR assay. Not all clones reach the TCRdb copy of this immuneACCESS table, which keeps in-frame sequences only. Checked studies attribute under half of the gap to unresolved V genes and leave the rest unexplained. For this sample there are more than 95,000 clones; approximately 90% appear just once. The ten largest clones capture around 2.1% of the sample. Sequencing was carried out using peripheral blood. The receptors were gathered from a man aged 45-60 years with COVID-19, enrolled during active disease.

The chain couples TRBV28 to TRBJ2-5; TRBD2 agrees at 7 bases. V shed 11 bases and J 1 base; nucleotides not matched to a gene: 7. CDR3 length: 13 residues. Germline V CDR1 and CDR2: MDHEN, SYDVKM. This CDR3 is CALGRQGQETQYF. The DNA of the CDR3 is TGTGCCCTCGGGAGGCAGGGCCAAGAGACCCAGTACTTC.

In DNA, the CDR3 is TGTGCCAGCATGGGGGCGGGTAGCAATCAGCCCCAGCATTTT. Amino acid sequence: CASMGAGSNQPQHF. The chain couples TRBV6-5 to TRBJ1-5; a weak D match, TRBD1 (6 bases). The CDR3 is 14 residues long. Germline V lookup: CDR1 MNHEY, CDR2 SVGAGI. With 7 bases removed from V and 0 bases from J, the gap between germline ends came to 10 bases.

This rearrangement joins TRBV27 to TRBJ2-5; the match to TRBD2 covers 10 bases. Germline loops: CDR1 MNHEY, CDR2 SMNVEV (reference sequence). This CDR3 spans 15 amino acids. The J segment lost 4 bases and the V segment lost 5 bases, leaving 7 bases of the junction unmatched. Here the CDR3 DNA reads TGTGCCAGCAGTCACCGGACTAGCGGAATAGAGACCCAGTACTTC. This sequence encodes CASSHRTSGIETQYF.

The chain is built from TRBV9 and TRBJ2-2, with TRBD2 matching over 11 bases. CDR1 is SGDLS and CDR2 is YYNGEE in the germline V gene. The CDR3 is 17 amino acids. After removal of 4 bases from V and 2 bases from J, the junction contained 7 bases not matched to a gene. CDR3 sequence (DNA): TGTGCCAGCAGCTCCCCCAGACTAGCGGGAAACACCGGGGAGCTGTTTTTT. The encoded protein is CASSSPRLAGNTGELFF. The whole variable domain, filled in from reference TRBV9 and TRBJ2-2, reads DSGVTQTPKHLITATGQRVTLRCSPRSGDLSVYWYQQSLDQGLQFLIQYYNGEERAKGNILERFSAQQFPDLHSELNLSSLELGDSALYFCASSSPRLAGNTGELFFGEGSRLTVL.

The chain couples TRBV29-1 to TRBJ2-1, with TRBD1 matching 8 bases. This CDR3 has 13 amino acids. Losses at the gene ends were 7 bases for V and 5 bases for J; bases not matched to a gene: 7. Germline V gene sequence: CDR1 SQVTM, CDR2 ANQGSEA. The CDR3 loop reads CSGGSQGDNEQFF. CDR3 in DNA: TGCAGCGGTGGCTCACAGGGGGACAATGAGCAGTTCTTC.

A single count supports this clone. The chain combines TRBV10-3 with TRBJ2-1; 11 nucleotides align to TRBD2. V shed 11 bases and J 4 bases; nucleotides not matched to a gene: 10. CDR3 length: 15 amino acids. Germline V gene data show CDR1 as ENHRY and CDR2 as SYGVKD. CDR3 nucleotide sequence: TGTGCCGTCCGAGCCGGGACTAGCGGTTACAATGAGCAGTTCTTC. Its translation is CAVRAGTSGYNEQFF.

The chain joins TRBV9 to TRBJ2-7; 11 bases match TRBD2. With V trimmed by 0 bases and J by 7 bases, 6 bases remained unmatched. The germline V gene encodes CDR1 SGDLS and CDR2 YYNGEE. The CDR3 is 15 amino acids. In nucleotides, the CDR3 is TGTGCCAGCAGCGTAGCGACTAGCGGGATGGGTGAGCAGTACTTC. Amino acid sequence: CASSVATSGMGEQYF.

The J gene is TRBJ1-2, the V gene TRBV27; the match to TRBD1 covers 7 bases. Trimming removed 3 bases from V and 4 bases from J; junction bases left unmatched: 11. This CDR3 region has 16 residues. Germline V gene lookup returns CDR1 MNHEY and CDR2 SMNVEV (reference sequence). The CDR3 DNA reads TGTGCCAGCAGTTTTCTCTTTGCAGGGGGTTTCTATGGCTACACCTTC. Its protein is CASSFLFAGGFYGYTF.

V gene TRBV19 combines with J gene TRBJ1-2; D may be TRBD1 (6 bases). V lost 7 bases, J lost 7 bases, and 22 bases lay in between. Germline loops: CDR1 LNHDA, CDR2 SQIVND (reference sequence). The CDR3 has 15 residues. As DNA, the CDR3 is TGTGCCAGTATTTCGTCTGGGGGCCGCTTAGGTGGCTACACCTTC. As protein: CASISSGGRLGGYTF.